Shown below are 27 T cell receptor beta chains from a single sample sequenced in a study of blood T cell repertoires in COVID-19. Using immunoSEQ multiplex PCR, the repertoire was profiled, and TCRdb retains in-frame clones only, with some absent. The sample holds about 150,000 clones; around 82% are singletons and the top ten take 5% to 7%. The specimen sequenced was PBMCs or T cells enriched from blood (not recorded which). Receptor source: a woman aged 45-59 years who had recovered from COVID-19.

In this sample, this clone turned up a few times. This chain joins TRBV7-9 and TRBJ2-2; TRBD1 matches 7 bases. After removal of 4 bases from V and 0 bases from J, the junction contained 2 bases not matched to a gene. CDR3 size: 15 residues. CDR1 is SEHNR and CDR2 is FQNEAQ in the germline V gene (reference sequence). The CDR3 sequence: CASSWTGANTGELFF. The CDR3 region has the DNA TGTGCCAGCAGCTGGACAGGAGCGAACACCGGGGAGCTGTTTTTT.

This clone was counted once. The chain links TRBV5-4 to TRBJ2-7; D possibly corresponds to TRBD1 (6 bases). This CDR3 spans 12 amino acids. V was cut by 4 bases and J by 4 bases, with 9 bases left in between. Germline V gene data show CDR1 as SGHNT and CDR2 as YYREEE (reference sequence). The CDR3 DNA is TGTGCCAGCAGCACACAGGGATACGAGCAGTACTTC. It yields the protein CASSTQGYEQYF.

The gene calls are TRBV24-1 and TRBJ2-3, with 13 bases fitting TRBD2. V lost 6 bases, J lost 4 bases, and 6 bases stayed unmatched. Per the germline V gene, CDR1 is KGHDR and CDR2 is SFDVKD. The CDR3 sequence is 16 residues long. The CDR3 loop reads CATSPTSGGAPDTQYF. CDR3 nucleotide sequence: TGTGCCACCAGTCCCACTAGCGGGGGGGCCCCAGATACGCAGTATTTT.

This clone came up once. The chain is built from TRBV5-4 and TRBJ2-3, with TRBD1 identical over 9 bases. Germline CDR1 reads SGHNT; CDR2 reads YYREEE (reference sequence). With 2 bases clipped from V and 6 bases from J, the junction kept 7 bases outside the gene matches. The CDR3 is made up of 15 amino acids. The CDR3 region is CASSFGTGSRDTQYF. CDR3 sequence (DNA): TGTGCCAGCAGCTTCGGGACAGGGTCAAGGGATACGCAGTATTTT.

The genes are TRBV3-1 (or the pseudogene TRBV3-2) and TRBJ1-2; D is possibly TRBD1 (6 bases). Trimming pared 3 bases from V and 8 bases from J, leaving 19 bases between. Germline CDR1 LGHDT, CDR2 YNNKEL (reference sequence). The CDR3 totals 15 residues. The CDR3: CASSHPQGPSQGYTF. CDR3 sequence (DNA): TGTGCCAGCAGCCACCCCCAGGGGCCCAGTCAAGGCTACACCTTC.

The chain employs TRBV12-3 or TRBV12-4 and TRBJ2-2, with a tentative D call TRBD2 (6 bases). The CDR3 is 13 amino acids. Trimming removed 6 bases at V and 7 bases at J, with 12 bases between. The CDR3 bases are TGTGCCAGCAGATTGGACGGGAGCGGGGAGCTGTTTTTT. This translates into CASRLDGSGELFF.

The J gene is TRBJ2-2, the V gene TRBV27; 7 bases match TRBD1. J lost 3 bases, V lost 3 bases, and 4 bases had no gene match. This CDR3 has 15 amino acids. Germline loops: CDR1 MNHEY, CDR2 SMNVEV (reference sequence). Written as DNA, the CDR3 is TGTGCCAGCAGTTTGACAGGGTCGGACACCGGGGAGCTGTTTTTT. Its protein is CASSLTGSDTGELFF.

The chain joins TRBV7-2 to TRBJ1-4, with TRBD1 matching 7 bases. This CDR3 is 15 amino acids long. Germline loops: CDR1 SGHTA, CDR2 FQGNSA. With 2 bases clipped from V and 4 bases from J, the junction kept 4 bases outside the gene matches. CDR3 protein: CASSLRQGLNEKLFF. In DNA form, the CDR3 reads TGTGCCAGCAGCTTACGACAGGGCCTTAATGAAAAACTGTTTTTT.

The V gene is TRBV28, the J gene TRBJ1-1; D gene uncertain. Between the trimmed V and J ends, which lost 11 bases and 8 bases, there was a span of 12 bases. Per germline, CDR1 MDHEN and CDR2 SYDVKM. The CDR3 has 10 residues. CDR3 in DNA: TGTGCCGCGACCGGGTCCGAAGCTTTCTTT. This translates into CAATGSEAFF.

The chain links TRBV2 to TRBJ2-7, with a possible D match to TRBD1 (6 bases). V was cut by 3 bases and J by 7 bases, with 7 bases left in between. This CDR3 has 11 residues. The V gene's germline CDR1 is SNHLY and CDR2 FYNNEI. DNA for the CDR3: TGTGCCAGCAGTGAGAGGGGGGAGCAGTACTTC. This gives the protein CASSERGEQYF.

The chain combines TRBV2 with TRBJ1-5, with 9 bases fitting TRBD1. Germline lookup yields CDR1 SNHLY and CDR2 FYNNEI. This CDR3 has 14 residues. The V and J ends lost 6 bases and 5 bases, in that order; junction bases with no gene match: 5. As DNA, the CDR3 is TGTGCCAGCAGACTAGACAGGGGGTATCAGCCCCAGCATTTT. As protein: CASRLDRGYQPQHF.

This chain links TRBV5-5 with TRBJ1-1, with a tentative D call TRBD1 (5 bases). Germline CDR1 is SGHKS and CDR2 is YYEKEE (reference sequence). The V gene lost 0 bases and the J gene lost 2 bases, with 14 bases spanning the gap. The length of the CDR3 is 16 residues. In DNA, the CDR3 is TGTGCCAGCAGCTTGGGAAGAGACAGTTATAACACTGAAGCTTTCTTT. Amino acid sequence: CASSLGRDSYNTEAFF.

This chain uses TRBV29-1 with TRBJ1-2; no definite D call. Germline-derived CDR1 and CDR2 are SQVTM and ANQGSEA. This CDR3 is built from 11 residues. The germline V and J ends were trimmed by 6 bases and 5 bases, with 10 bases remaining between them. CDR3 loop: CSVAHDYGYTF. In nucleotides, the CDR3 is TGCAGCGTGGCACATGATTATGGCTACACCTTC.

This clone occurred once. V gene TRBV13 combines with J gene TRBJ2-7; no clear D. Gene TRBJ2-1 matches the end of the DNA better, so the J call may be wrong. Germline CDR1 is PRHDT and CDR2 is FYEKMQ (reference sequence). The CDR3 loop spans 12 amino acids. The CDR3 DNA reads TGTGCCAGCAGCCGGAGTCACAATGAGCAGTTCTTC. This encodes CASSRSHNEQFF.

This chain connects TRBV19 to TRBJ2-3; D is unclear. The CDR3 has 15 amino acids. Trimming removed 2 bases from V and 1 base from J, with 10 bases in between. Germline-derived CDR1 and CDR2 are LNHDA and SQIVND (reference sequence). CDR3: CASSIYSTRTDTQYF. In nucleotides, the CDR3 is TGTGCCAGTAGTATATACAGTACCCGCACAGATACGCAGTATTTT.

This clone was detected only a few times. This chain connects TRBV3-1 (or the pseudogene TRBV3-2) to TRBJ2-7; 8 bases map to TRBD2. Trimming took 4 bases from V and 2 from J; bases not matched to a gene: 10. CDR1 and CDR2 (germline): LGHDT, YNNKEL (reference sequence). The CDR3 length is 16 residues. The chain's CDR3 is CASSRGLGTRTYEQYV. Here the CDR3 DNA reads TGTGCCAGCAGCCGCGGATTGGGGACTAGGACCTACGAGCAGTACGTC.

V and J are TRBV7-9 and TRBJ1-2; D call uncertain. The germline gives CDR1 SEHNR, CDR2 FQNEAQ (reference sequence). The CDR3 is made up of 13 amino acids. Trimming removed 6 bases from V and 7 bases from J, with 15 bases in between. The CDR3 bases are TGTGCCAGCAGACCGGAGGTGACCATTGGCTACACCTTC. Residues: CASRPEVTIGYTF.

This sequence joins TRBV2 and TRBJ2-7; the match to TRBD1 covers 7 bases. CDR3 length: 16 amino acids. V shed 6 bases, J shed 3 bases, and the junction held 14 bases outside the gene matches. Germline CDR1 and CDR2: SNHLY and FYNNEI. CDR3 residues: CASSPAPSDRVYEQYF. Written as DNA, the CDR3 is TGTGCCAGCAGCCCGGCCCCCTCTGACAGGGTCTACGAGCAGTACTTC. The full variable domain, in which reference TRBV2 and TRBJ2-7 provide the parts outside the CDR3, is EPEVTQTPSHQVTQMGQEVILRCVPISNHLYFYWYRQILGQKVEFLVSFYNNEISEKSEIFDDQFSVERPDGSNFTLKIRSTKLEDSAMYFCASSPAPSDRVYEQYFGPGTRLTVT.

The rearrangement joins TRBV29-1 to TRBJ1-1; maybe TRBD1 (6 bases). CDR3 length: 11 amino acids. V was pared by 7 bases and J by 6 bases, with 12 bases between. Germline V gives CDR1 SQVTM, CDR2 ANQGSEA. For the CDR3, the DNA is TGCAGCGACGAATCAGGGGCTGAAGCTTTCTTT. The encoded protein is CSDESGAEAFF.

This clone is judged medium-sized (0.01 to 0.1%). The chain joins TRBV5-1 to TRBJ1-2, with TRBD1 identical over 7 bases. The J segment lost 4 bases and the V segment lost 3 bases, leaving 3 bases of the junction unmatched. Germline V lookup: CDR1 SGHRS, CDR2 YFSETQ. The length of the CDR3 is 13 residues. For the CDR3, the DNA is TGCGCCAGCAGCTCGACAGGGATCTATGGCTACACCTTC. This codes for CASSSTGIYGYTF.

This chain links TRBV24-1 with TRBJ2-7; TRBD1 matches 9 bases. After removal of 4 bases from V and 5 bases from J, the junction contained 8 bases not matched to a gene. Germline lookup yields CDR1 KGHDR and CDR2 SFDVKD. The CDR3 totals 15 residues. CDR3 protein: CATSDGGQGVDEQYF. CDR3 DNA sequence: TGTGCCACCAGTGACGGGGGACAGGGCGTCGACGAGCAGTACTTC.

The chain couples TRBV6-5 to TRBJ2-2; TRBD1 is a possible D gene (5 bases). The V gene's germline CDR1 is MNHEY and CDR2 SVGAGI. Between the trimmed V and J ends, which lost 2 bases and 0 bases, there was a span of 10 bases. The CDR3 totals 16 residues. The CDR3 DNA reads TGTGCCAGCAGTTACATGGGGCTCGCGAACACCGGGGAGCTGTTTTTT. The encoded protein is CASSYMGLANTGELFF.

The chain has TRBV27 and TRBJ2-7; 12 bases match TRBD1. V lost 6 bases and J lost 2; bases outside the gene matches: 5. The CDR3 contains 15 residues. Germline values: CDR1 MNHEY, CDR2 SMNVEV (reference sequence). The CDR3 coding sequence is TGTGCCAGCAGGTTAGGGACAGGGGGCCCCTACGAGCAGTACGTC. Its translation: CASRLGTGGPYEQYV.

This chain links TRBV13 with TRBJ1-6; TRBD1 might be the D (6 bases). The CDR3 is 15 amino acids. Germline CDR1 and CDR2: PRHDT and FYEKMQ (reference sequence). Trimming pared 5 bases from V and 4 bases from J, leaving 12 bases between. DNA for the CDR3: TGTGCCAGCAGCCTCGGACAGTATTATAATTCACCCCTCCACTTT. It yields the protein CASSLGQYYNSPLHF.

The gene calls are TRBV19 and TRBJ1-1, with no clear D. This CDR3 has 13 amino acids. The V gene's germline CDR1 is LNHDA and CDR2 SQIVND (reference sequence). The ends were cut back, 1 base at V and 4 bases at J, with 7 bases in the middle. This CDR3 is CASSIGSATEAFF. The CDR3 coding sequence is TGTGCCAGTAGTATAGGCAGTGCCACTGAAGCTTTCTTT. Full variable domain (remainder filled in from reference TRBV19 and TRBJ1-1): DGGITQSPKYLFRKEGQNVTLSCEQNLNHDAMYWYRQDPGQGLRLIYYSQIVNDFQKGDIAEGYSVSREKKESFPLTVTSAQKNPTAFYLCASSIGSATEAFFGQGTRLTVV.

The rearrangement links TRBV18 to TRBJ1-1, with 7 bases lining up with TRBD1. CDR1 KGHSH and CDR2 LQKENI come from the germline V gene. There are 16 residues in the CDR3. V gave up 3 bases and J gave up 0 bases; unmatched junction bases: 7. CDR3 nucleotides: TGTGCCAGCTCACCCCCACAGGGGAGAATGAACACTGAAGCTTTCTTT. Encoded protein: CASSPPQGRMNTEAFF.

The chain employs TRBV11-2 and TRBJ2-2; 9 bases fit TRBD1. V trimming: 0 bases; J trimming: 4 bases; junction bases outside the gene matches: 9. CDR1 and CDR2 from the germline V gene are SGHAT and FQNNGV. This CDR3 is built from 18 residues. The CDR3 sequence is CASSLDPWRQGVTGELFF. The CDR3, as DNA: TGTGCCAGCAGCTTAGACCCATGGCGACAGGGGGTCACCGGGGAGCTGTTTTTT.